This is a list of T cell receptor beta chains from one sample in a study of shared clonotypes between healthy human individuals. Profiled with immunoSEQ multiplex PCR; TCRdb holds only in-frame clones, not every one. The sample has more than 2 million clones, about 95% seen once. Sequencing input: naive CD8+ T cells sorted from blood. The receptors come from a man between 18 and 35 years old in good health. Both conserved end residues are part of each CDR3. A D gene is named only where the DNA matches it firmly.

v_call	j_call	d_call	cdr3_aa
TRBV5-4	TRBJ2-1	TRBD2	CASSLISGMLHEQFF
TRBV6-1	TRBJ1-3	NA	CASSRDTSSGNTIYF
TRBV30	TRBJ2-7	TRBD2	CAWSHSGGTYEQYF
TRBV5-6	TRBJ2-1	TRBD2	CASSSGLAWYEQFF
TRBV27	TRBJ1-2	NA	CASSSSIGPPWDGYTF
TRBV13	TRBJ2-7	NA	CASSLSPTGFYEQYF
TRBV19	TRBJ2-7	NA	CASSTLVPGDEQYF
TRBV5-4	TRBJ2-7	NA	CASSLVMLIRQYF
TRBV27	TRBJ1-6	TRBD1	CASRGTVLRSPLHF
TRBV28	TRBJ2-6	NA	CASSPLIQFSSGANVLTF
TRBV11-2	TRBJ2-1	TRBD2	CASSLALADDEQFF
TRBV4-3	TRBJ1-2	NA	CASSQDVAASYGYTF
TRBV28	TRBJ2-4	TRBD1	CASSYRGRTNIQYF
TRBV7-8	TRBJ1-1	NA	CASSLIQGGEAFF
TRBV5-1	TRBJ2-3	TRBD2	CASSEASGGAPDTQYF
TRBV5-6	TRBJ1-5	NA	CASSYGQLYQPQHF
TRBV19	TRBJ1-1	NA	CASSPTVETEAFF
TRBV5-6	TRBJ1-5	NA	CASSLLSRSNQPQHF
TRBV9	TRBJ2-3	TRBD1	CASSLGGQSTDTQYF
TRBV9	TRBJ2-3	NA	CASSPDSTDTQYF
TRBV7-9	TRBJ2-5	TRBD1	CASSLSTGEETQYF
TRBV7-8	TRBJ2-2	TRBD2	CASSWPMGTSGGPNTGELFF
TRBV29-1	TRBJ2-1	TRBD1	CSVAGTGSNEQFF
TRBV9	TRBJ2-2	TRBD1	CASSPNRDSYTGELFF
TRBV19	TRBJ2-7	TRBD2	CASSMGGIEQYF
TRBV6-1	TRBJ1-1	TRBD1	CASGQGANTEAFF
TRBV29-1	TRBJ1-2	TRBD1	CSVEVDRANYGYTF
TRBV7-6	TRBJ2-7	NA	CASSDPEAYEQYF
TRBV4-1	TRBJ2-7	NA	CASSQPRGGSYEQYF
TRBV19	TRBJ1-1	NA	CASSNLGRMEEAFF
TRBV19	TRBJ1-5	NA	CASSKWQGPQHF
TRBV19	TRBJ2-1	NA	CATVADEQFF
TRBV2	TRBJ2-3	TRBD2	CASREGTSGSAGQYF
TRBV27	TRBJ2-7	NA	CASSLSPGTDLYEQYF
TRBV29-1	TRBJ2-7	NA	CSVERGTPYEQYF
TRBV7-3	TRBJ2-2	NA	CASSIGTGELFF
TRBV28	TRBJ2-3	NA	CASSALGGVGPDTQYF
TRBV21-1	TRBJ1-5	NA	CASNQGRVYQPQHF
TRBV6-1	TRBJ2-7	NA	CASRTGTISYEQYF
TRBV19	TRBJ1-5	TRBD1	CASSGQGQPQHF
TRBV6-6	TRBJ1-3	TRBD1	CASSYPTGEHGNTIYF
TRBV2	TRBJ2-3	TRBD2	CASSEGFGSGRGTDTQYF